This T cell receptor beta chain came from a study of identical twins. Template switching, a step in the protocol, added a universal primer site, and cDNA carried unique molecular identifiers. TCRdb ran MiXCR on the 5' RACE reads and lists one entry per CDR3 protein. Among about 660,000 distinct CDR3 sequences listed, under 9% were seen once. Germline-derived CDR1 and CDR2 are KGHSH and LQKENI. V gave up 1 base and J gave up 0 bases; unmatched junction bases: 6. The CDR3 is 18 residues long. These sequences were also reported in another study, on yellow fever vaccine responses in identical twins.

This sequence originates from a woman aged 18-29 years in good health. Sequenced sample: PBMCs. The V and J genes are TRBV18 and TRBJ2-7; 13 nucleotides line up with TRBD2. This chain's CDR3 is CASSPLGLAGLSSYEQYF. CDR3 nucleotide sequence: TGTGCCAGCTCACCACTGGGACTAGCGGGGCTTTCCTCCTACGAGCAGTACTTC.